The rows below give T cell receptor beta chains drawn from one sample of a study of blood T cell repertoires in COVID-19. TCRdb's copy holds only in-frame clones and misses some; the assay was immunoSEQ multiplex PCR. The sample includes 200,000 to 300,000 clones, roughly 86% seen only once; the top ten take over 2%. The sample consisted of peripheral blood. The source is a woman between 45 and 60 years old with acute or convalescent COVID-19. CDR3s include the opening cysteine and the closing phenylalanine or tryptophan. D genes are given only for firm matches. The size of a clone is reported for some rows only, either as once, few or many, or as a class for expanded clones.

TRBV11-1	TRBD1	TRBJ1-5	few	TGTGCCAGCAGTTGGGACAGGGTGCAGCCCCAGCATTTT	CASSWDRVQPQHF
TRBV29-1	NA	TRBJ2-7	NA	TGCAGCATTCAGGAGGACTCGATCGTGGGGGAGCAGTACTTC	CSIQEDSIVGEQYF
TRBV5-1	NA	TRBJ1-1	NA	TGCGCCAGCAGTTCAGCGTCCGGGGGTACTGAAGCTTTCTTT	CASSSASGGTEAFF
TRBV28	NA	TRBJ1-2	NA	TGTGCCAGCAGCCCGGGGGGCAGTAACTATGGCTACACCTTC	CASSPGGSNYGYTF
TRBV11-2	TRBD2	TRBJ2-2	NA	TGTGCCAGCAGCTTCACAGCGGGAGCGAACACCGGGGAGCTGTTTTTT	CASSFTAGANTGELFF
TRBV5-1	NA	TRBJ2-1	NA	TGCGCCAGCAGCTTGGGCGCCTACAATGAGCAGTTCTTC	CASSLGAYNEQFF
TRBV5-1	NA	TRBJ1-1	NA	TGCGCCAGCGGGACTAGGGGACACGGGTTACCGAACACTGAAGCTTTCTTT	CASGTRGHGLPNTEAFF
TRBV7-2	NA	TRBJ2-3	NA	TGTGCCAGCAGCTTATTAGCGAACACAGATACGCAGTATTTT	CASSLLANTDTQYF
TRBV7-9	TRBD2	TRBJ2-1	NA	TGTGCCAGCAGCCCGGGGACTAGCAATGAGCAGTTCTTC	CASSPGTSNEQFF
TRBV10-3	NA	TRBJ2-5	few	TGTGCCATCAGAACCGACAGTGGGGAAGAGACCCAGTACTTC	CAIRTDSGEETQYF
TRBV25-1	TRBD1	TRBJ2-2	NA	TGTGCCAGCAGTGAATGGGTCCAGGGGGCCGGGGAGCTGTTTTTT	CASSEWVQGAGELFF
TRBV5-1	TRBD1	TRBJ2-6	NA	TGCGCCAGCAGCTTGGAGGGACAGGGCGGAACTGGGGCCAACGTCCTGACTTTC	CASSLEGQGGTGANVLTF
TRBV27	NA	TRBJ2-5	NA	TGTGCCAGCAGTTTTAGACTAGGCCAAGAGACCCAGTACTTC	CASSFRLGQETQYF
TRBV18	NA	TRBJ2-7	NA	TGTGCCAGCTCACTAGATACCCCTGTAACCTTAAACGAGCAGTACTTC	CASSLDTPVTLNEQYF
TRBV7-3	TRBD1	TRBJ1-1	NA	TGTGCCAGCAGCCCCGGACAGGGGGGAGCTTTCTTT	CASSPGQGGAFF
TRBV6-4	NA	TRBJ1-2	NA	TGTGCCAGCAGTGACAGCTCTCTAAATGGCTACACCTTC	CASSDSSLNGYTF
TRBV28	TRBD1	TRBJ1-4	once	TGTGCCAGCAGCGACTCCGGGACAGGGATCGAAAAACTGTTTTTT	CASSDSGTGIEKLFF
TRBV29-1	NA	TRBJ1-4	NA	TGCAGCGTTTTTAGGGCGGGAGAAAAACTGTTTTTT	CSVFRAGEKLFF
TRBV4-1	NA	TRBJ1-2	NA	TGCGCCAGCAGCCAAGCAACCGTGGCGGGGAGGTACTTC	CASSQATVAGRYF
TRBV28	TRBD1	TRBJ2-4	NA	TGTGCCAGCAGTTCAGGGGGCGCCTTAGCCAAAAACATTCAGTACTTC	CASSSGGALAKNIQYF
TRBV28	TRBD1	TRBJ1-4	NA	TGTGCCAGCAGTACCGGGACAGAGCTTGAAAAACTGTTTTTT	CASSTGTELEKLFF
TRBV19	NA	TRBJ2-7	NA	TGTGCCAGTAGTAGGTACAGGGAGAGCTCCTACGAGCAGTACTTC	CASSRYRESSYEQYF
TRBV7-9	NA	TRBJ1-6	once	TGTGCCAGCAGCTTAGCGGAGGGATCACCCCTCCACTTT	CASSLAEGSPLHF
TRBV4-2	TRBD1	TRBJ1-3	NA	TGTGCCAGCAGCCCCGGGACAGTGGCTGGAAACACCATATATTTT	CASSPGTVAGNTIYF
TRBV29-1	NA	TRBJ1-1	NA	TGCAGCGGGGCTCTCGAATCGAACACTGAAGCTTTCTTT	CSGALESNTEAFF
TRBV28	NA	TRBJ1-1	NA	TGTGCCAGCAGTTCCTTGCAGGGAATTAACACTGAAGCTTTCTTT	CASSSLQGINTEAFF
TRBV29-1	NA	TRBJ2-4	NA	TGCAGCGTCGTACTACGGGGGACCACCATAAACATTCAGTACTTC	CSVVLRGTTINIQYF
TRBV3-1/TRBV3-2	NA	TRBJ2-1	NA	TGTGCCAGCAGCCAAAGGGGGGAGGGGAATGAGCAGTTCTTC	CASSQRGEGNEQFF
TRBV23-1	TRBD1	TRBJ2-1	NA	TGCGCCAGCAGTCAATTGTCGGACAGGGACGACAATGAGCAGTTCTTC	CASSQLSDRDDNEQFF
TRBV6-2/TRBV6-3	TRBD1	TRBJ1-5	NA	TGTGCCAGCAGCACGGACAGGCCAAGCAATCAGCCCCAGCATTTT	CASSTDRPSNQPQHF
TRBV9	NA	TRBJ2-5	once	TGTGCCAGCAGCGTAGAAGGGACTCAGACCCAGTACTTC	CASSVEGTQTQYF
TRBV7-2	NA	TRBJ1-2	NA	TGTGCCAGCAGCGCCGACAGCCGTCGTAACTATGGCTACACCTTC	CASSADSRRNYGYTF
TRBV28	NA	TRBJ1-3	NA	TGTGCCAGCAGTCCTCCCCAGGGGAACTCAGGAAACACCATATATTTT	CASSPPQGNSGNTIYF
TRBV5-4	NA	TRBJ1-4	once	TGTGCCAGCAGCGCCGGACAGTTTGAAAAACTGTTTTTT	CASSAGQFEKLFF
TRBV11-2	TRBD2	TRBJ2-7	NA	TGTGCCAGCACCTATCGCGGGGGGCGCGCCGAGCAGTACTTC	CASTYRGGRAEQYF
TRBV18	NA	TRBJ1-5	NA	TGTGCCAGCTCACCTCGACGGGGGGGGAATCAGCCCCAGCATTTT	CASSPRRGGNQPQHF
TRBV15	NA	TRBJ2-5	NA	TGTGCCACCAGCAGAGATACGGGTTGGGAGACCCAGTACTTC	CATSRDTGWETQYF
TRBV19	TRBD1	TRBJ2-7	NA	TGTGCCAGTAGTATAGGGGGGACAGCGCTAGCCTACGAGCAGTACTTC	CASSIGGTALAYEQYF
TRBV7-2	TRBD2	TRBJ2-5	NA	TGTGCCAGCAGCTTAGATAGGGAGGGGGAGACCCAGTACTTC	CASSLDREGETQYF
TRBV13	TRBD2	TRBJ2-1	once	TGTGCCAGCAGCATAAACCGACTAGCGGGAGGCCACAATGAGCAGTTCTTC	CASSINRLAGGHNEQFF
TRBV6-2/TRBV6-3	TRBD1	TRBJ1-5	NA	TGTGCCAGCAGCCCCGGGACAGGGAGGGTAGGTGCTCTCAATCAGCCCCAGCATTTT	CASSPGTGRVGALNQPQHF
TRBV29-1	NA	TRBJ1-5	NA	TGCAGCGTTGAAGAGGGGGGGTCGGGCAATCAGCCCCAGCATTTT	CSVEEGGSGNQPQHF
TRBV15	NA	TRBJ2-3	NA	TGTGCCACCAGCAGAGTTGGACTACACGGGGCGCAGTATTTT	CATSRVGLHGAQYF
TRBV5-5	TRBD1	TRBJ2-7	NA	TGTGCCAGCAGCTTCCGGGACAGGGACTACGAGCAGTACTTC	CASSFRDRDYEQYF
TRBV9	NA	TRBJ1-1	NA	TGTGCCAGCAGTCGCATGCCCCAGTTGAACACTGAAGCTTTCTTT	CASSRMPQLNTEAFF
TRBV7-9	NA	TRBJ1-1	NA	TGTGCCAGCAGCTTAGTGCAGGGCACGGGCGCTTTCTTT	CASSLVQGTGAFF
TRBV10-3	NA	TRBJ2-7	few	TGTGCCACCCAGGGAGGCACCTACGAGCAGTACTTC	CATQGGTYEQYF
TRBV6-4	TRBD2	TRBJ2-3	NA	TGTGCCAGCAGTGACGTAGCGGGAGGGCGAGATACGCAGTATTTT	CASSDVAGGRDTQYF